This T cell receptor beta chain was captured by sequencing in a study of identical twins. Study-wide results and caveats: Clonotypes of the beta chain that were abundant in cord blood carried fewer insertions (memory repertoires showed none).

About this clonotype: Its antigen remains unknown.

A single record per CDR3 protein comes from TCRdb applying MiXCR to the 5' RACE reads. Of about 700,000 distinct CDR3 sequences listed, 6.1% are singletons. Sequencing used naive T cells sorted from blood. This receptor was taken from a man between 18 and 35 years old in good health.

The CDR3 DNA sequence: TGTGCCAGCAGTGGCCCAAGTGAAGCTTTCTTT. This codes for CASSGPSEAFF. This chain connects TRBV6-1 to TRBJ1-1; D unclear. Germline-derived CDR1 and CDR2 are MNHNS and SASEGT. V lost 4 bases to trimming and J lost 7 bases, with 7 bases between them. The CDR3 consists of 11 residues.